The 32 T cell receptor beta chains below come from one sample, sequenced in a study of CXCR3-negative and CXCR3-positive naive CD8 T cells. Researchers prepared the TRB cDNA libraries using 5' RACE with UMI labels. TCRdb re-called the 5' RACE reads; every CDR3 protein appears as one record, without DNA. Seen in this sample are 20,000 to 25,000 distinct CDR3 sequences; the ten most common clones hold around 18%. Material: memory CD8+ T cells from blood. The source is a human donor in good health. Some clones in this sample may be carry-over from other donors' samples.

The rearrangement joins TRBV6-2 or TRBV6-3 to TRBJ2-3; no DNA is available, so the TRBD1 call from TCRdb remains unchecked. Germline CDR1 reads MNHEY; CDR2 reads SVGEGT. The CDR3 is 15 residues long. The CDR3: CASSYSAGASDTQYF.

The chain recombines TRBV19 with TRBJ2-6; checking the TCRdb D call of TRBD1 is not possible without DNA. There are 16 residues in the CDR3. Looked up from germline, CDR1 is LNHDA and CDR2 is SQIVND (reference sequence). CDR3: CASSPGTSSGANVLTF.

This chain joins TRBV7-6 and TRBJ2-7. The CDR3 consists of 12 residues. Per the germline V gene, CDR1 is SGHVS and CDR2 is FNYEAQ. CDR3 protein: CASSSSSYEQYF. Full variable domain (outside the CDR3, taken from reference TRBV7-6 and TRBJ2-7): GAGVSQSPRYKVTKRGQDVALRCDPISGHVSLYWYRQALGQGPEFLTYFNYEAQQDKSGLPNDRFSAERPEGSISTLTIQRTEQRDSAMYRCASSSSSYEQYFGPGTRLTVT.

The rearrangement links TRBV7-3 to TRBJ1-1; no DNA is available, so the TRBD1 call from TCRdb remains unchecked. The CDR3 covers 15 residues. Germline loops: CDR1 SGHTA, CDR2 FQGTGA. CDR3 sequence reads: CASSPRTGMNTEAFF.

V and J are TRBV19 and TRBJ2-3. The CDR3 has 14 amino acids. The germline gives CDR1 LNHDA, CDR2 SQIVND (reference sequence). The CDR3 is CASSIPEVADTQYF.

This chain's CDR3 is CASRDISVSIQYF. The V call is TRBV6-5, the J call TRBJ2-4; as DNA is missing, the TRBD1 call by TCRdb cannot be tested. This CDR3 is built from 13 residues. The germline V gene encodes CDR1 MNHEY and CDR2 SVGAGI.

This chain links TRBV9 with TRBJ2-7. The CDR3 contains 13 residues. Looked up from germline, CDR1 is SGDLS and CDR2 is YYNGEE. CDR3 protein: CASSVHDRNEQYF.

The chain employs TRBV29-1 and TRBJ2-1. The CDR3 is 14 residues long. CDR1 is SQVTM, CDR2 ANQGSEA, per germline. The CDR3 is CSVDETFRDNEQFF.

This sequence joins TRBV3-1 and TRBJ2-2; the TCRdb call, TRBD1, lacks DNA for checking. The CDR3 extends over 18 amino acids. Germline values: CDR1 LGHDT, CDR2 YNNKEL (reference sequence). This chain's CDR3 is CASSQVWDGGTNTGELFF.

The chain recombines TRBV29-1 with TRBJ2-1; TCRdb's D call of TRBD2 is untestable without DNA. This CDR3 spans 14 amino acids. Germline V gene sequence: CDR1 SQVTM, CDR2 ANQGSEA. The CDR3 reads CSVGAGPSYNEQFF.

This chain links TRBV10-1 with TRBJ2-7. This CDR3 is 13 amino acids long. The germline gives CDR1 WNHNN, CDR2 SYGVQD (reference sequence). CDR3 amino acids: CASSESGAYEQYF.

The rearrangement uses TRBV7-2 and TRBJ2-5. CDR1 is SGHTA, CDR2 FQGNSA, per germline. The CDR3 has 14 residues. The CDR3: CASSLGLVQETQYF.

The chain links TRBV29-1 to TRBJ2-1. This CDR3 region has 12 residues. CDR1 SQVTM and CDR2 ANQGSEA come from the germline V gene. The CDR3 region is CSVEDSGNEQFF.

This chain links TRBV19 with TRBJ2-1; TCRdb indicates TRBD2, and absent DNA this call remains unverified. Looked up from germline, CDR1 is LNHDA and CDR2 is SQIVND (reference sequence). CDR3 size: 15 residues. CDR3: CASSWGLAGGNEQFF.

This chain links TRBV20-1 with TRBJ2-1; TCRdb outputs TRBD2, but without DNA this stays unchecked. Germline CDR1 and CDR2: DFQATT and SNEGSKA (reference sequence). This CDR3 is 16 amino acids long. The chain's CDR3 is CSATGDSGGLWNEQFF.

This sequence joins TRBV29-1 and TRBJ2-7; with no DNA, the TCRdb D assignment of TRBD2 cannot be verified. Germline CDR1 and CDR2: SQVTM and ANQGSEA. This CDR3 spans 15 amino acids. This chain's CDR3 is CSVETSGLDSYEQYF.

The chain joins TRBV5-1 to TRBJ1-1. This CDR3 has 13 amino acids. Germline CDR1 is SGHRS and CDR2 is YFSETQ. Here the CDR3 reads CASIGPTDTEAFF.

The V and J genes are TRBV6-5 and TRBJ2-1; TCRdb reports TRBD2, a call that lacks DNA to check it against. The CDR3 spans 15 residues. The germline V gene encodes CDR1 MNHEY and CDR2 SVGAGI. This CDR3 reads CASSYSRLAGVRPFF.

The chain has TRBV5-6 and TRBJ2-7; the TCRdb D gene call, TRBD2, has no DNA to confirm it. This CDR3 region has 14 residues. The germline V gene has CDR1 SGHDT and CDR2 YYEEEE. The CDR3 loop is CASSSDWRAYEQYF.

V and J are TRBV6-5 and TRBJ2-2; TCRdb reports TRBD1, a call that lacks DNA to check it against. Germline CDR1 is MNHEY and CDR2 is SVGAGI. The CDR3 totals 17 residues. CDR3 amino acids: CASSYSPWTPDTGELFF.

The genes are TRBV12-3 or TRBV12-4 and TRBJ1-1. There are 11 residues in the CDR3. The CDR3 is CASSFGTEAFF.

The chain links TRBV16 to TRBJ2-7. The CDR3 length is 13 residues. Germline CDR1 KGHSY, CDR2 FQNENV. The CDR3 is CASSQDRSAEQYF.

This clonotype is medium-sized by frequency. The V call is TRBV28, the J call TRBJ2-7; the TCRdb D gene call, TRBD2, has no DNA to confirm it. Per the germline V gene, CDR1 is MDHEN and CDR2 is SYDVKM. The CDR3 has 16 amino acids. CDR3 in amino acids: CASSLLNREGRDEQYF.

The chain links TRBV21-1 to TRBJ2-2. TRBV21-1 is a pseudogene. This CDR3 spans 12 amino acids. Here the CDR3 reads CASSGDTGELFF.

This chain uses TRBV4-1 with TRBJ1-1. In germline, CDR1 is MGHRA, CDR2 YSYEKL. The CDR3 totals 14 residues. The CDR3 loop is CASSQGRVDTEAFF.

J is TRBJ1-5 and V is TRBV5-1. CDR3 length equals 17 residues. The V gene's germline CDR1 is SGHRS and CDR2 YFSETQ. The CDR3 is CASSLDLRSNSNQPQHF.

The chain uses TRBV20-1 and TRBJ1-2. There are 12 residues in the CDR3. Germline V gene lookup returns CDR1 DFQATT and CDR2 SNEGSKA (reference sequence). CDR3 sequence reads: CSARWLEYGYTF.

CDR3 amino acids: CASSRFRRQGYNEQFF. The chain joins TRBV11-2 to TRBJ2-1; TCRdb designates TRBD1, a call that cannot be tested without DNA. CDR1 is SGHAT, CDR2 FQNNGV, per germline. CDR3 length equals 16 residues.

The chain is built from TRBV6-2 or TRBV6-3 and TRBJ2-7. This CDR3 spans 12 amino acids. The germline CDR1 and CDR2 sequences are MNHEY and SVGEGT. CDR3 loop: CASRDETYEQYF.

The CDR3 reads CATNELANEQYF. V usage is TRBV5-4 and J usage is TRBJ2-7; TCRdb calls TRBD2, which cannot be checked without DNA. The CDR3 has 12 amino acids. Germline loops: CDR1 SGHNT, CDR2 YYREEE (reference sequence). Supplemented by reference TRBV5-4 and TRBJ2-7, the full variable domain reads ETGVTQSPTHLIKTRGQQVTLRCSSQSGHNTVSWYQQALGQGPQFIFQYYREEENGRGNFPPRFSGLQFPNYSSELNVNALELDDSALYLCATNELANEQYFGPGTRLTVT.

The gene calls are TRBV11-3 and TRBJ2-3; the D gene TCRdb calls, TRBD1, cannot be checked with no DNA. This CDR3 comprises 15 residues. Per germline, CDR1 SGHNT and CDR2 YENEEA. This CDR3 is CASSPRTASTDTQYF.

The CDR3 protein is CASSPEPGGAYQETQYF. The rearrangement uses TRBV5-1 and TRBJ2-5; TCRdb reports TRBD1, a call that lacks DNA to check it against. The CDR3 consists of 17 residues. Per the germline V gene, CDR1 is SGHRS and CDR2 is YFSETQ.